This T cell receptor beta chain was retrieved from a study of blood T cell repertoires in COVID-19. Across the study: From the United States, Italy and Spain came samples of acute and convalescent COVID-19.

The authors' processing: Using reference gene primer amplification, nucleated cell counts were estimated. Method: immunoSEQ multiplex PCR; TCRdb's copy keeps in-frame clones and lacks some. Clone size and the V and J calls come from that table; the DNA yielded D and trimming. Among roughly 140,000 clones listed, approximately 90% were seen once. V was trimmed by 2 bases and J by 4 bases, leaving 12 bases between them. This CDR3 spans 15 amino acids. CDR1 is SNHLY, CDR2 FYNNEI, per germline. This receptor was identified in an elderly woman with acute or convalescent COVID-19. This chain connects TRBV2 to TRBJ1-5, with D possibly being TRBD1 (6 bases). Sequencing was carried out using peripheral blood. The chain's CDR3 is CASSENGTPNQPQHF. The CDR3 DNA reads as TGTGCCAGCAGTGAAAACGGGACACCTAATCAGCCCCAGCATTTT.